These T cell receptor beta chains were read from a single sample in a study of graft-versus-host responses after intestinal transplantation. Measured with immunoSEQ multiplex PCR; TCRdb has only the in-frame clones, and not every one. The sample records 65,000 to 85,000 clones, around 86% being singletons. Their antigens are not known. The sample in question was unstimulated CD8+ T cells sorted from spleen or lymph node cells, obtained before transplant. These receptors came from a human donor who was the organ donor for an intestinal transplant. CDR3s leave out the opening cysteine and the closing phenylalanine or tryptophan. D genes are given only for firm matches. Rows may omit the clone size; those that give it use once, few, many or a size class.

>-|TRBV7-9|-
ASSNTGELF
>-|TRBV29-1|-
SVIDRSSYNEQF
>-|TRBV27|TRBD2
ASSGLAGSLREQY
>-|TRBV5-1|-
ASSSSRERVDNEQF
>-|TRBV7-2|-
ASSHPPPGYQTQY
>-|TRBV28|-
ASSLWRQPGEQY
>-|TRBV5-4|-
ASSLGLAKTYEQY
>-|TRBV25-1|TRBD1
ASSPGGGLPYEQY
>-|TRBV7-9|TRBD2
ASELSGDNEQF
>-|TRBV6-1|TRBD2
ASSGPREGSYEQY
>-|TRBV4-1|TRBD1
ASSLGTGGNEKLF
>-|TRBV5-1|-
ASTPDLRGSYEQY
>once|TRBV30|-
AWSDIPETMRGYT
>-|TRBV5-1|TRBD2
ASSWELLRAGGQETQY
>-|TRBV18|-
ASSLRPIFYGYT
>few|TRBV21-1|-
ASSPKRGTQETQY
>-|TRBV15|-
ATSRDPGDLRYT
>once|TRBV7-9|TRBD1
ASSLGPGGYGYT
>-|TRBV28|-
ASSSPGRTSYEQY
>-|TRBV30|TRBD1
AWIVRDRGRGTEAF
>once|TRBV5-1|TRBD2
ASSLGTSGGVIRYEQF
>-|TRBV30|-
AWSPQDSKAF
>once|TRBV27|TRBD1
ASSGWTGSGELF
>-|TRBV30|TRBD1
ASGQGAIEQY
>-|TRBV4-2|-
ASSLLLVGTDISNQPQH
>-|TRBV19|-
ASRDGGLVSPLH
>-|TRBV4-1|-
ASSQTQGSAGELF
>-|TRBV7-9|-
ASSSSRLPSSYNSPLH
>-|TRBV4-1|-
ASSLSGELF
>-|TRBV28|TRBD1
ASSPDRESYEQY
>-|TRBV5-6|-
ASSLYEYNEKLF
>-|TRBV4-1|-
ASSQEEGGGGYEQY
>-|TRBV4-1|-
ASSQPDLWNTGELF
>-|TRBV29-1|-
SVLKGPGEQF
>-|TRBV4-1|-
ASSQGGTPFPYGYT
>few|TRBV6-1|-
ASSEASWGLGEQY
>-|TRBV2|TRBD1
ASNLRGRETQY
>many|TRBV18|-
ASSPPGAGLHNEQF
>-|TRBV20-1|-
SARHKDQQF
>-|TRBV13|TRBD2
ASSPGTILGETQY
>once|TRBV7-6|-
ASSFQTFTGELF
>-|TRBV28|TRBD1
ASSTRVRDRDNQPQH
>-|TRBV2|-
ARSGSSYNEQF
>-|TRBV6-1|TRBD1
ASIRTGGADQPQH
>-|TRBV20-1|-
SVRSEAF
>few|TRBV9|-
ASSAKTGYSTDTQY
>-|TRBV15|TRBD1
ATSEKGQVPYGYT
>-|TRBV27|-
ASSFGILTGELF
>once|TRBV9|-
ASSVGGEGYT
>-|TRBV14|TRBD2
ASSHVAGGRLGELF